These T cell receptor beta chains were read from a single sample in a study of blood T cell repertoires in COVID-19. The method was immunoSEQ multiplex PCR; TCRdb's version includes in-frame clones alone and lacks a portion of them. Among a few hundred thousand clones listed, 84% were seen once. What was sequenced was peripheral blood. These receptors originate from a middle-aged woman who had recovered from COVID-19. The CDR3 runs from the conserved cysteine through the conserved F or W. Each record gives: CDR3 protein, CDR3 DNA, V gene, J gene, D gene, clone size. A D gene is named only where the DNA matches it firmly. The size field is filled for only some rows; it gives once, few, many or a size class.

CASSLRSTSGGARDIQYF	TGTGCCAGCAGTTTAAGGTCTACTAGCGGGGGGGCCAGGGACATTCAGTACTTC	TRBV27	TRBJ2-4	TRBD2	-
CASTLDSRTWQAGELFF	TGTGCCAGCACCCTGGACAGCCGAACGTGGCAAGCCGGGGAGCTGTTTTTT	TRBV7-6	TRBJ2-2	-	-
CSVQIGGVGTDTQYF	TGCAGCGTACAGATTGGGGGGGTCGGCACAGATACGCAGTATTTT	TRBV29-1	TRBJ2-3	TRBD2	-
CASSPEVEAFF	TGTGCCAGCAGCCCCGAGGTTGAAGCTTTCTTT	TRBV6-5	TRBJ1-1	-	-
CASSSWGIAGDKETQYF	TGTGCCAGCAGCTCATGGGGTATAGCGGGGGACAAAGAGACCCAGTACTTC	TRBV5-6	TRBJ2-5	TRBD2	few
CASTRVVLGSTGELFF	TGTGCCAGCACTAGGGTCGTGTTGGGGAGCACCGGGGAGCTGTTTTTT	TRBV7-9	TRBJ2-2	-	-
CASSYSGTDTQYF	TGTGCCAGCAGTTATTCGGGCACAGATACGCAGTATTTT	TRBV6-5	TRBJ2-3	-	-
CSVDFGGGDTQYF	TGCAGCGTTGACTTCGGGGGTGGGGATACGCAGTATTTT	TRBV29-1	TRBJ2-3	-	-
CASSQVVRGPNYGYTF	TGCGCCAGCAGCCAGGTAGTGCGGGGCCCAAACTATGGCTACACCTTC	TRBV4-3	TRBJ1-2	-	-
CASRLAGGWETQYF	TGTGCCAGCAGATTAGCGGGGGGTTGGGAGACCCAGTACTTC	TRBV28	TRBJ2-5	TRBD2	-
CASSTTGFGTEAFF	TGTGCCAGTAGCACGACAGGGTTCGGCACTGAAGCTTTCTTT	TRBV19	TRBJ1-1	TRBD1	-
CASSRSDQPQHF	TGTGCCAGCAGCCGTTCCGATCAGCCCCAGCATTTT	TRBV7-8	TRBJ1-5	-	-
CASSFSIQETQYF	TGTGCCAGCAGTTTTTCAATCCAAGAGACCCAGTACTTC	TRBV28	TRBJ2-5	-	-
CASSVSAFYTEAFF	TGTGCCAGCAGCGTATCAGCGTTTTACACTGAAGCTTTCTTT	TRBV9	TRBJ1-1	-	-
CASIHKQGPNQPQHF	TGTGCCAGCATCCATAAACAGGGACCCAATCAGCCCCAGCATTTT	TRBV7-3	TRBJ1-5	-	-
CASSPLSNNEQFF	TGTGCCAGCTCACCTCTAAGCAACAATGAGCAGTTCTTC	TRBV18	TRBJ2-1	-	-
CASDRAGNVLTF	TGTGCCAGCGACAGGGCGGGCAACGTCCTGACTTTC	TRBV18	TRBJ2-6	TRBD1	-
CASSRVDSPLHF	TGTGCCAGTAGTCGAGTTGATTCACCCCTCCACTTT	TRBV19	TRBJ1-6	-	-
CASSQAGAGANVLTF	TGCGCCAGCAGCCAAGCAGGGGCCGGGGCCAACGTCCTGACTTTC	TRBV4-3	TRBJ2-6	-	-
CASSLIEGYGYTF	TGTGCCAGCAGTTTAATCGAGGGCTATGGCTACACCTTC	TRBV12-3/TRBV12-4	TRBJ1-2	-	once
CASSLVLGQVFF	TGTGCCAGCAGCTTAGTCCTAGGACAGGTGTTCTTT	TRBV7-9	TRBJ1-6	TRBD1	-
CASSPQVDHGYTF	TGTGCCAGCAGCCCACAGGTTGATCATGGCTACACCTTC	TRBV12-3/TRBV12-4	TRBJ1-2	-	-
CASSPGTASNQPQHF	TGTGCCAGCAGCCCCGGGACAGCTAGCAATCAGCCCCAGCATTTT	TRBV9	TRBJ1-5	TRBD1	-
CASSLGSGTHYEQYF	TGTGCCAGCAGCTTAGGTTCGGGAACGCACTACGAGCAGTACTTC	TRBV7-8	TRBJ2-7	-	-
CASSLVGDSNQPQHF	TGTGCCAGCAGCTTGGTAGGGGATAGCAATCAGCCCCAGCATTTT	TRBV5-5	TRBJ1-5	-	-
CASSQDSDTGELFF	TGCGCCAGCAGCCAAGATTCGGACACCGGGGAGCTGTTTTTT	TRBV4-3	TRBJ2-2	-	few
CASAIGIDRANQPQHF	TGTGCCAGCGCGATTGGGATTGACAGGGCTAATCAGCCCCAGCATTTT	TRBV7-2	TRBJ1-5	TRBD1	-
CASKSGGGDTQYF	TGTGCCAGCAAGTCGGGGGGCGGGGATACGCAGTATTTT	TRBV12-3/TRBV12-4	TRBJ2-3	-	once
CASSDLLAGGLMVDTQYF	TGTGCCAGCAGTGACTTACTAGCGGGGGGGCTTATGGTAGATACGCAGTATTTT	TRBV6-4	TRBJ2-3	TRBD2	-
CASSPLIPVEAFF	TGTGCCAGTAGTCCACTTATCCCGGTTGAAGCTTTCTTT	TRBV19	TRBJ1-1	-	-
CASSEYEATEQYF	TGTGCCAGCAGTGAATACGAAGCGACCGAGCAGTACTTC	TRBV25-1	TRBJ2-7	-	-
CASAVSRPTDTQYF	TGCGCCAGCGCCGTTTCTAGACCCACAGATACGCAGTATTTT	TRBV5-1	TRBJ2-3	-	-
CASSSGVHTEAFF	TGTGCCAGTAGTAGCGGGGTTCACACTGAAGCTTTCTTT	TRBV19	TRBJ1-1	-	-
CASSIQPSQANEQFF	TGTGCCAGTAGTATCCAACCTTCTCAGGCGAATGAGCAGTTCTTC	TRBV19	TRBJ2-1	-	-
CASSQGAGITEAFF	TGTGCCAGCAGCCAGGGGGCAGGGATAACTGAAGCTTTCTTT	TRBV4-2	TRBJ1-1	-	-
CASSPTGTGELFF	TGTGCCAGCAGCCCCACGGGCACCGGGGAGCTGTTTTTT	TRBV7-3	TRBJ2-2	-	-
CAIGDLTASNQPQHF	TGTGCCATCGGAGACCTCACGGCGAGCAATCAGCCCCAGCATTTT	TRBV10-3	TRBJ1-5	-	-
CASSFVPSAAGSTDTQYF	TGTGCCAGCAGCTTCGTGCCCTCCGCGGCGGGGTCCACAGATACGCAGTATTTT	TRBV7-2	TRBJ2-3	-	-
CASSFGSNYGYTF	TGTGCCAGCAGTTTCGGGAGTAACTATGGCTACACCTTC	TRBV28	TRBJ1-2	-	-
CASSSSWTGSTDTQYF	TGTGCCAGCAGCTCCTCTTGGACAGGGAGTACAGATACGCAGTATTTT	TRBV21-1	TRBJ2-3	-	-
CASSPNTVRGTYEQYF	TGTGCCAGTAGTCCGAATACCGTCCGGGGAACCTACGAGCAGTACTTC	TRBV19	TRBJ2-7	-	-
CASRTGTHHSGQYF	TGTGCCAGCCGGACAGGGACGCACCACTCTGGGCAGTACTTC	TRBV7-2	TRBJ2-7	TRBD1	-
CASSVRPTEAFF	TGTGCCAGTAGTGTGCGTCCCACTGAAGCTTTCTTT	TRBV19	TRBJ1-1	-	-
CASSEDSPGNTIYF	TGTGCCAGCTCCGAGGACAGTCCTGGAAACACCATATATTTT	TRBV18	TRBJ1-3	-	-
CASSSPDRVAGNTIYF	TGTGCCAGCAGTTCTCCAGACAGGGTTGCTGGAAACACCATATATTTT	TRBV6-6	TRBJ1-3	TRBD1	-
CASSLGGTGSGNTIYF	TGTGCCAGCAGCTTGGGCGGTACAGGGTCTGGAAACACCATATATTTT	TRBV7-2	TRBJ1-3	-	-
CASSLVPQISYGEKLFF	TGCGCCAGCAGCTTGGTCCCTCAGATTAGCTATGGTGAAAAACTGTTTTTT	TRBV5-1	TRBJ1-4	-	-
CASSQQGFYNSPLHF	TGCGCCAGCAGTCAGCAGGGCTTCTATAATTCACCCCTCCACTTT	TRBV23-1	TRBJ1-6	-	-
CASKEGNLPRVLTF	TGTGCCAGCAAGGAGGGGAATCTTCCTCGCGTCCTGACTTTC	TRBV7-8	TRBJ2-6	-	-
CATSRTYQAHYGYTF	TGTGCCACCAGCAGAACCTATCAAGCCCACTATGGCTACACCTTC	TRBV15	TRBJ1-2	-	-
CASSSSEGHNEQFF	TGTGCCAGCAGCTCTAGCGAGGGGCACAATGAGCAGTTCTTC	TRBV11-2	TRBJ2-1	-	-
CASSYSGTGGLETQYF	TGTGCCAGCAGTTACTCGGGGACAGGGGGCTTGGAGACCCAGTACTTC	TRBV6-5	TRBJ2-5	TRBD1	once
CASSLMPLDGTYEQYF	TGCGCCAGCAGCTTGATGCCACTTGACGGGACCTACGAGCAGTACTTC	TRBV5-1	TRBJ2-7	-	-
CASSSPGGGGRTDTQYF	TGTGCCAGCAGCTCCCCTGGGGGAGGGGGTCGGACAGATACGCAGTATTTT	TRBV7-9	TRBJ2-3	-	once
CASNDGTGDGYTF	TGTGCCAGCAACGACGGGACAGGGGATGGCTACACCTTC	TRBV11-2	TRBJ1-2	TRBD1	few